Listed here are 25 T cell receptor beta chains from one sample, sequenced in a study of cytomegalovirus exposure and HLA in healthy donors. Primers: 60 Vbeta forward and 13 Jbeta reverse. Produced via immunoSEQ multiplex PCR; TCRdb's table is partial and in-frame only. The table lists over 110,000 clones, over 65% of them singletons. Sequenced: PBMCs. These receptors were collected from a male donor in good health and CMV-seronegative.

This rearrangement joins TRBV5-1 to TRBJ1-5, with 9 bases that match TRBD1. Germline CDR1 reads SGHRS; CDR2 reads YFSETQ. With 5 bases clipped from V and 0 bases from J, the junction kept 3 bases outside the gene matches. The CDR3 sequence is 15 residues long. Here the CDR3 reads CASRQGAGSNQPQHF. In DNA form, the CDR3 reads TGCGCCAGCAGACAGGGGGCAGGTAGCAATCAGCCCCAGCATTTT.

The V gene is TRBV5-6, the J gene TRBJ2-7, with D tentatively TRBD2 (5 bases). Germline-derived CDR1 and CDR2 are SGHDT and YYEEEE. Trimming took off 4 bases at V and 0 bases at J, with 8 bases between the two ends. The CDR3 is 13 residues long. The CDR3 region has the DNA TGTGCCAGCAGCACGGGGTTCTCCTACGAGCAGTACTTC. This gives the protein CASSTGFSYEQYF.

This chain joins TRBV4-3 and TRBJ1-1, with D maybe TRBD1 (5 bases). V was clipped by 6 bases and J by 4 bases, with 15 bases between them. Germline values: CDR1 LGHNA, CDR2 YSLEER. This CDR3 is built from 14 residues. The DNA for the CDR3 is TGCGCCAGCAGGTCCCCCGGGGGGGGCACTGAAGCTTTCTTT. Amino acids: CASRSPGGGTEAFF.

V is TRBV28 and J is TRBJ2-7; the D gene is possibly TRBD2 (5 bases). This CDR3 comprises 13 residues. The V gene's germline CDR1 is MDHEN and CDR2 SYDVKM. V gave up 7 bases and J gave up 3 bases, with 13 bases separating them. The CDR3 coding sequence is TGTGCCAGCATCCCCCGGGGTGTCTACGAGCAGTACTTC. Its protein product is CASIPRGVYEQYF.

V usage is TRBV27 and J usage is TRBJ1-2; the match to TRBD1 covers 9 bases. Germline CDR1 and CDR2: MNHEY and SMNVEV (reference sequence). V shed 4 bases, J shed 4 bases, and the junction held 10 bases outside the gene matches. The CDR3 spans 16 residues. The CDR3 region has the DNA TGTGCCAGCAGTTACGGACAGGGGCCTATAGGCTATGGCTACACCTTC. Translation: CASSYGQGPIGYGYTF.

V usage is TRBV11-3 and J usage is TRBJ2-1; TRBD2 matches 10 bases. The trim removed 5 bases at V and 8 bases at J, leaving 12 bases unmatched. Looked up from germline, CDR1 is SGHNT and CDR2 is YENEEA. The CDR3 contains 16 residues. The CDR3 DNA sequence: TGTGCCAGCAGCACAGGCTCAGCGGGAGGGCCGGATGAGCAGTTCTTC. Translating gives CASSTGSAGGPDEQFF. The whole variable domain, remainder taken from reference TRBV11-3 and TRBJ2-1, is EAGVVQSPRYKIIEKKQPVAFWCNPISGHNTLYWYLQNLGQGPELLIRYENEEAVDDSQLPKDRFSAERLKGVDSTLKIQPAELGDSAVYLCASSTGSAGGPDEQFFGPGTRLTVL.

J is TRBJ1-5 and V is TRBV7-2; 9 bases align to TRBD1. There are 14 residues in the CDR3. V lost 8 bases, J lost 6 bases, and 8 bases stayed unmatched. The germline V gene encodes CDR1 SGHTA and CDR2 FQGNSA. The CDR3 region is CASGTGQGPQPQHF. In nucleotides, the CDR3 is TGTGCCAGCGGTACAGGACAGGGGCCTCAGCCCCAGCATTTT.

The rearrangement links TRBV27 to TRBJ2-7; 9 bases align to TRBD1. This CDR3 spans 15 amino acids. The germline CDR1 and CDR2 sequences are MNHEY and SMNVEV (reference sequence). V trimming: 4 bases; J trimming: 3 bases; junction bases outside the gene matches: 7. As DNA, the CDR3 is TGTGCCAGCAGTTGGGCCGGGACAGGGCGCTACGAGCAGTACTTC. Its translation: CASSWAGTGRYEQYF.

The chain carries TRBV2 and TRBJ2-6; D is unclear. The germline gives CDR1 SNHLY, CDR2 FYNNEI. The CDR3 loop spans 14 amino acids. The germline V and J ends were trimmed by 3 bases and 4 bases, with 7 bases remaining between them. The CDR3 region is CASSEFPGANVLTF. As DNA, the CDR3 is TGTGCCAGCAGTGAGTTTCCAGGGGCCAACGTCCTGACTTTC.

This rearrangement joins TRBV6-5 to TRBJ2-1, with 11 bases lining up with TRBD1. The V gene's germline CDR1 is MNHEY and CDR2 SVGAGI. V trimming: 8 bases; J trimming: 8 bases; junction bases outside the gene matches: 8. CDR3 length: 14 residues. The CDR3 DNA follows: TGTGCCAGCGGGGACAGGGGGGGTTCGGATGAGCAGTTCTTC. This translates into CASGDRGGSDEQFF.

For the CDR3, the DNA is TGCGCCAGCAGCCAAGAGCGCTGGAACTATGGCTACACCTTC. Its translation is CASSQERWNYGYTF. The chain has TRBV4-1 and TRBJ1-2; no definite D call. The CDR3 covers 14 residues. Germline V gives CDR1 MGHRA, CDR2 YSYEKL. V lost 0 bases to trimming and J lost 2 bases, with 7 bases between them.

This clone came up a few times. This chain links TRBV28 with TRBJ1-2, with D maybe TRBD1 (5 bases). Germline-derived CDR1 and CDR2 are MDHEN and SYDVKM. The CDR3 is 13 residues long. The germline V and J ends were trimmed by 8 bases and 1 base, with 11 bases remaining between them. CDR3 protein: CASRQTVNYGYTF. The CDR3 bases are TGTGCCAGCCGACAGACCGTTAACTATGGCTACACCTTC.

This rearrangement joins TRBV12-5 to TRBJ1-2; TRBD1 matches 8 bases. The CDR3 is 15 amino acids. Trimming cost V 1 base and J 4 bases; bases outside gene matches: 5. Germline V CDR1 and CDR2: LGHNT, FRNRAP. The CDR3 coding sequence is TGTGCTAGTGGTTTGGACAGGGGGAATTCCTATGGCTACACCTTC. This translates into CASGLDRGNSYGYTF.

The chain links TRBV28 to TRBJ2-5, with 7 bases lining up with TRBD1. Germline trimming cut 7 bases from V and 7 bases from J; bases unmatched to any gene: 12. The CDR3 totals 14 residues. CDR1 is MDHEN and CDR2 is SYDVKM in the germline V gene. The DNA of the CDR3 is TGTGCCAGCAAACCTTCGGGACAGCGAGTGACCCAGTACTTC. Translation gives CASKPSGQRVTQYF.

The V call is TRBV19, the J call TRBJ2-3, with 13 bases that match TRBD2. The CDR3 totals 16 residues. With 4 bases clipped from V and 3 bases from J, the junction kept 4 bases outside the gene matches. The V gene's germline CDR1 is LNHDA and CDR2 SQIVND (reference sequence). CDR3 amino acids: CASSKILAGGTDTQYF. The CDR3 DNA is TGTGCCAGTAGTAAAATACTAGCGGGAGGGACAGATACGCAGTATTTT.

The chain joins TRBV7-2 to TRBJ2-7, with 11 bases identical to TRBD2. The CDR3 totals 15 residues. The germline V gene has CDR1 SGHTA and CDR2 FQGNSA. J was trimmed by 2 bases and V by 5 bases; bases with no gene match: 5. The CDR3 coding sequence is TGTGCCAGCAGCGGTGGGACTAGCGGTACCTACGAGCAGTACTTC. Protein sequence: CASSGGTSGTYEQYF. The whole variable domain, remainder taken from reference TRBV7-2 and TRBJ2-7, is GAGVSQSPSNKVTEKGKDVELRCDPISGHTALYWYRQSLGQGLEFLIYFQGNSAPDKSGLPSDRFSAERTGGSVSTLTIQRTQQEDSAVYLCASSGGTSGTYEQYFGPGTRLTVT.

V gene TRBV12-1 combines with J gene TRBJ2-7; the DNA was not compared with TRBD2, the D call given in the table. TRBV12-1 is annotated as a pseudogene. This CDR3 has 12 residues. In nucleotides, the CDR3 is TGTGCCAGCAGCTGTAGCTCCTACGAGCAGTACTTC. It codes for CASSCSSYEQYF.

The chain uses TRBV18 and TRBJ2-3; D perhaps matches TRBD1 (5 bases). V shed 3 bases and J shed 3 bases, with 13 bases lying between them. The CDR3 is 15 amino acids. Germline CDR1 KGHSH, CDR2 LQKENI. CDR3: CASSPATGGTDTQYF. CDR3 in DNA: TGTGCCAGCTCACCGGCTACAGGTGGGACAGATACGCAGTATTTT. Drawing the rest from reference TRBV18 and TRBJ2-3, the complete variable domain is NAGVMQNPRHLVRRRGQEARLRCSPMKGHSHVYWYRQLPEEGLKFMVYLQKENIIDESGMPKERFSAEFPKEGPSILRIQQVVRGDSAAYFCASSPATGGTDTQYFGPGTRLTVL.

The chain joins TRBV2 to TRBJ2-7; D possibly corresponds to TRBD2 (6 bases). Germline values: CDR1 SNHLY, CDR2 FYNNEI. Trimming pared 1 base from V and 6 bases from J, leaving 10 bases between. The CDR3 loop spans 13 amino acids. CDR3: CASSEVAGGEQYF. In DNA, the CDR3 is TGTGCCAGCAGTGAAGTTGCCGGGGGCGAGCAGTACTTC.

The chain employs TRBV6-1 and TRBJ1-2; TRBD1 matches 10 bases. CDR1 and CDR2 from the germline V gene are MNHNS and SASEGT. The CDR3 sequence is 15 residues long. J lost 8 bases, V lost 3 bases, and 9 bases had no gene match. The CDR3 coding sequence is TGTGCCAGCAGTGACCTATGGGGACAGGGGAAGGGCTACACCTTC. Its translation: CASSDLWGQGKGYTF.

This clone was seen only a few times. The rearrangement uses TRBV7-2 and TRBJ2-1; D is perhaps TRBD2 (6 bases). The length of the CDR3 is 13 residues. Trimming took 8 bases from V and 6 from J, leaving 14 bases between them. Germline-derived CDR1 and CDR2 are SGHTA and FQGNSA. CDR3 sequence reads: CASWEVDSNEQFF. The CDR3 nucleotides read TGTGCCAGCTGGGAGGTAGACAGCAATGAGCAGTTCTTC.

This chain's CDR3 is CASSFRDSPTGELFF. The CDR3 DNA sequence: TGTGCCAGCAGCTTTAGGGACTCGCCCACCGGGGAGCTGTTTTTT. This chain joins TRBV11-2 and TRBJ2-2; D is perhaps TRBD2 (6 bases). The CDR3 length is 15 residues. CDR1 is SGHAT and CDR2 is FQNNGV in the germline V gene. V was cut by 3 bases and J by 4 bases, with 12 bases left in between.

This chain links TRBV7-3 with TRBJ2-3; TRBD2 agrees at 10 bases. The CDR3 sequence is 16 residues long. CDR1 and CDR2 (germline): SGHTA, FQGTGA. With V trimmed by 6 bases and J by 1 base, 7 bases remained unmatched. CDR3 amino acids: CASSLAGDGGTDTQYF. In DNA form, the CDR3 reads TGTGCCAGCAGTCTAGCGGGAGATGGGGGCACAGATACGCAGTATTTT. Full variable domain (outside the CDR3, taken from reference TRBV7-3 and TRBJ2-3): GAGVSQTPSNKVTEKGKYVELRCDPISGHTALYWYRQSLGQGPEFLIYFQGTGAADDSGLPNDRFFAVRPEGSVSTLKIQRTERGDSAVYLCASSLAGDGGTDTQYFGPGTRLTVL.

The rearrangement links TRBV5-6 to TRBJ1-5; tentatively, D is TRBD1 (6 bases). Per germline, CDR1 SGHDT and CDR2 YYEEEE. CDR3 size: 15 residues. The V and J ends lost 0 bases and 11 bases respectively, with 18 bases between them. CDR3 amino acids: CASSLATGGSLSQHF. The CDR3 DNA is TGTGCCAGCAGCTTGGCGACAGGCGGTTCATTGTCCCAGCATTTT. Full variable domain (rest looked up from reference TRBV5-6 and TRBJ1-5): DAGVTQSPTHLIKTRGQQVTLRCSPKSGHDTVSWYQQALGQGPQFIFQYYEEEERQRGNFPDRFSGHQFPNYSSELNVNALLLGDSALYLCASSLATGGSLSQHFGDGTRLSIL.

V and J are TRBV20-1 and TRBJ2-1; D remains ambiguous. CDR3 size: 11 residues. Germline CDR1 DFQATT, CDR2 SNEGSKA (reference sequence). Trimming left V 5 bases short and J 7 bases short, with 9 bases between. The CDR3 here is CSAVPVNEQFF. The CDR3, as DNA: TGCAGTGCTGTCCCAGTGAATGAGCAGTTCTTC.